The entry below gives a single T cell receptor beta chain sequence along with its context. Its antigen is not identified. The ends lost 2 bases at V and 8 bases at J; junction bases unmatched: 6. CDR1 SGHTA and CDR2 FQGTGA come from the germline V gene. CDR3 length: 14 amino acids. These data come from a study of beta chain features in type 1 diabetes. Study results and limitations: For Type 1 diabetes patients, all four CD4+ subsets carried TCRB CDR3s that were moderately but significantly shorter.

The study reverse transcribed the entire isolated RNA, so it sequenced expressed TCRB transcripts. Each sample of naive, central memory or regulatory T cells had, on average, roughly 3.5 million reads. TCRdb's table, derived via immunoSEQ multiplex PCR, lists solely in-frame clones and lacks some. This sample has 250,000 to 300,000 clones, with 8% found just once. This TCR derives from a woman under 30 in good health. Specimen: central memory CD4+ T cells from blood. The chain combines TRBV7-3 with TRBJ2-3; 8 bases fit TRBD2. The CDR3 spells CASSLDSGVPTQYF. CDR3 DNA: TGTGCCAGCAGCTTAGATAGCGGGGTCCCTACGCAGTATTTT. The variable domain in full, completed from reference TRBV7-3 and TRBJ2-3, reads GAGVSQTPSNKVTEKGKYVELRCDPISGHTALYWYRQSLGQGPEFLIYFQGTGAADDSGLPNDRFFAVRPEGSVSTLKIQRTERGDSAVYLCASSLDSGVPTQYFGPGTRLTVL.